This T cell receptor delta chain stems from a study of gamma-delta chains in newborns, infants, children. By sample fraction, this clone is medium-sized. TCRdb re-called the reads with CATT. The sample holds 3,000 to 4,000 delta-chain clones, 52% seen once. The germline CDR1 and CDR2 sequences are TSWWSYY and QGS. V shed 1 base and J 0 bases; nucleotides not matched to a gene: 13. The CDR3 sequence is 19 residues long. The sample was blood. The receptor was derived from a child who received the measles vaccine. The rearrangement links TRDV1 to TRDJ1; TRDD3 matches at 8 bases. The CDR3: CALGEPLPLTGGYTDKLIF. DNA of the CDR3: TGTGCTCTTGGGGAACCACTTCCCCTTACTGGGGGTTACACCGATAAACTCATCTTT.